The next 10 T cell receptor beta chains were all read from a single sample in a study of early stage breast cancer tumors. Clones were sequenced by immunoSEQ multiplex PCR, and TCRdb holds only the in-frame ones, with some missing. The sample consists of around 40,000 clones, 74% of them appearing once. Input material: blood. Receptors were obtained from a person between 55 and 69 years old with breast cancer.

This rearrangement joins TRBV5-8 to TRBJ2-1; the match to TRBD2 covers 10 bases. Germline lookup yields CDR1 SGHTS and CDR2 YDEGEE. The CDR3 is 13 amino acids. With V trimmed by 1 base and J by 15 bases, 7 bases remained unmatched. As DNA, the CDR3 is TGTGCCAGCAGCTTGAGAAGCGGGAGGGGGAGGTTCTTC. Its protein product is CASSLRSGRGRFF.

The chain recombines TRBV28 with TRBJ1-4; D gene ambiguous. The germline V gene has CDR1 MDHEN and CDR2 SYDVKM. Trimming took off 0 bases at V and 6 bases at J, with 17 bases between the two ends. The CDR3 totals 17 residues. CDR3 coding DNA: TGTGCCAGCAGTTTATGGTTAGATAGGAGCGATTATGAAAAACTGTTTTTT. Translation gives CASSLWLDRSDYEKLFF.

CDR3 in DNA: TGTGCCAGCAGCTTGTCCCTGTGGGGAGCGACCCAGTACTTC. Translating it yields CASSLSLWGATQYF. The chain employs TRBV5-4 and TRBJ2-5; the D gene is possibly TRBD2 (5 bases). Germline CDR1 SGHNT, CDR2 YYREEE (reference sequence). The CDR3 is 14 residues long. Trimming shortened V by 1 base and J by 7 bases, and 14 bases separated the two germline ends.

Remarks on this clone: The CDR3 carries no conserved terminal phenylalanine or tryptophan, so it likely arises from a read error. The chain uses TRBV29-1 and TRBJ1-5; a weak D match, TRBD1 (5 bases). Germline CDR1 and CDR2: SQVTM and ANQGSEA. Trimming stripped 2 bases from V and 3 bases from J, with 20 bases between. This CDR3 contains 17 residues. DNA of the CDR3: TGCAGCGTTGAAAAGCAGGGCCCTCGTACGACCAATCAGCCCCAGCATCTT. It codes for CSVEKQGPRTTNQPQHL.

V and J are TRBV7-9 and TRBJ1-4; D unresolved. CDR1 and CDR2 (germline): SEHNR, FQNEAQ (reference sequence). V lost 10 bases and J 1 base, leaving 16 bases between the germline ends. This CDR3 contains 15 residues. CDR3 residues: CATTPQTKTNEKLFF. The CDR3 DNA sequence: TGTGCCACCACCCCTCAGACTAAAACTAATGAAAAACTGTTTTTT. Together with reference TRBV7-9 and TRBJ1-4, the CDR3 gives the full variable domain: DTGVSQNPRHKITKRGQNVTFRCDPISEHNRLYWYRQTLGQGPEFLTYFQNEAQLEKSRLLSDRFSAERPKGSFSTLEIQRTEQGDSAMYLCATTPQTKTNEKLFFGSGTQLSVL.

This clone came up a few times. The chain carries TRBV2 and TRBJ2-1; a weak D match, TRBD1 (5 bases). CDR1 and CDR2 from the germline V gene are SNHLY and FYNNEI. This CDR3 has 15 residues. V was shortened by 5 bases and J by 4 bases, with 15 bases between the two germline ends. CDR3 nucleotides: TGTGCCAGCAGTCGAGACAGCCCGCGGTACAATGAGCAGTTCTTC. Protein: CASSRDSPRYNEQFF.

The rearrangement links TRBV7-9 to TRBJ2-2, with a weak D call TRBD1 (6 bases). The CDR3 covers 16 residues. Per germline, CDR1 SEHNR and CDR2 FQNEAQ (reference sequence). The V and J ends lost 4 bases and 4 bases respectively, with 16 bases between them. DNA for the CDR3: TGTGCCAGCAGCTCCCCCAACCAGGGGAGCACCGGGGAGCTGTTTTTT. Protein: CASSSPNQGSTGELFF.

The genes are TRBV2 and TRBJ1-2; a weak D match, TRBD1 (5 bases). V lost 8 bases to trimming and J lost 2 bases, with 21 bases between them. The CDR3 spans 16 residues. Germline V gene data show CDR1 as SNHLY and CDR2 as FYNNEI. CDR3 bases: TGTGCCAGCGACCTGGGGCGGAGGGGAAGCAACTATGGCTACACCTTC. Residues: CASDLGRRGSNYGYTF.

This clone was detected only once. The CDR3 nucleotides are TGTGCCAGCAGTTTCGAAGGGATGAACACTGAAGCTTTCTTT. Residues: CASSFEGMNTEAFF. This chain uses TRBV6-1 with TRBJ1-1, with D unclear. The ends were cut back, 5 bases at V and 0 bases at J, with 10 bases in the middle. The CDR3 sequence is 14 residues long. The V gene's germline CDR1 is MNHNS and CDR2 SASEGT.

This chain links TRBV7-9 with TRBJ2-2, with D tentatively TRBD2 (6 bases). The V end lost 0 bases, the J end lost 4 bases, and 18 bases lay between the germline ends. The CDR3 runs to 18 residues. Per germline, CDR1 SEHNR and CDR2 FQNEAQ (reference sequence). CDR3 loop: CASSLAPQGLGGTGELFF. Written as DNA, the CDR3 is TGTGCCAGCAGCTTAGCACCTCAGGGTCTGGGGGGCACCGGGGAGCTGTTTTTT.